This T cell receptor beta chain is from a study of post-analysis software for immune sequencing data. At the level of the study: Several disease courses (relapsing-remitting, secondary progressive and progressive-relapsing) of multiple sclerosis were included.

With V trimmed by 4 bases and J by 4 bases, 6 bases remained unmatched. The CDR3 runs to 15 residues. The germline V gene has CDR1 ENHRY and CDR2 SYGVKD. Note on this clonotype: Its specificity is unknown.

Study-wide points: F-measure co-clustering was strong for batch-matched samples. Roughly five TRBV segments appeared more often in patients than in controls, and TRBV5-6, TRBV5-1 and TRBV20-1 were among these. Multiple sclerosis was associated with a significant reduction in normalized Chao1 diversity relative to controls.

Researchers reported that TCR beta cDNA libraries carried unique molecular identifiers. When roughly 0.85 to 11 million T cells were used, they gave roughly 500,000 cDNA molecules. Each CDR3 protein gets one entry after TCRdb re-called the PCR reads with MiXCR. Of 700,000 to 800,000 distinct CDR3 sequences in the sample, roughly 27% were seen once. The chain joins TRBV10-3 to TRBJ1-2, with 10 bases identical to TRBD1. Sequencing used blood. This TCR came from a girl aged 10-17 years with multiple sclerosis. In nucleotides, the CDR3 is TGTGCCATCAGTGGACAGGGGGCGATGGGCTATGGCTACACCTTC. Protein product: CAISGQGAMGYGYTF.